This T cell receptor beta chain was documented in a study of memory CD4+ T cells and cytomegalovirus serostatus. About this clone itself: Its antigen is undetermined. The same CDR3 is also encoded by other DNA sequences in this sample.

V lost 1 base to trimming and J lost 6 bases, with 7 bases between them. Looked up from germline, CDR1 is SGHVS and CDR2 is FNYEAQ. The CDR3 spans 12 residues. In the original analysis: After removing out-of-frame reads, under 2.5 million distinct TCRbeta sequences remained. Using immunoSEQ multiplex PCR, the repertoire was profiled, and TCRdb retains in-frame clones only, with some absent. V and J calls and clone size come straight from that table; D and trimming were deduced from the DNA. Of 45,000 to 65,000 clones listed, about four fifths are singletons. Whole-study findings and limits: The CMV-associated TCR signature appears largely within the CD4+ memory repertoire. CD4+ memory repertoires contained about two fifths of the roughly 150 reported CMV TCRbeta sequences.

The sort gate was single viable CD3+CD4+CD8-CD45RO+ cells for memory CD4+ T cells. After thawing, CD4+ T cells were positively selected. The TCR was taken from an adult in good health and CMV-seronegative. The V and J genes are TRBV7-6 and TRBJ2-7; D unresolved. The specimen sequenced was memory CD4+ T cells from blood. This chain's CDR3 is CASSLEEGEQYF. CDR3 in DNA: TGTGCCAGCAGCTTAGAGGAAGGCGAGCAGTACTTC.